These 9 T cell receptor delta chains came from one sample sequenced in a study of gammadelta T cells in human blood. TCRdb redid clone calling on the RT-PCR reads using CATT. The table has roughly 300 delta-chain clones, around three quarters seen once. Source material: Vgamma9Vdelta2 gamma-delta T cells from adult blood. The receptor source for this set is a human donor.

Comments on this clone: It is likely a read error: a sequence one base away is far more abundant. The chain couples TRDV2 to TRDJ1, with 12 bases aligning to TRDD3. CDR3 length: 16 residues. Germline V lookup: CDR1 GEAIGNYY, CDR2 EKD. The trim removed 4 bases at V and 1 base at J, leaving 6 bases unmatched. This CDR3 is CACDPPLGDTTDKLIF. CDR3 bases: TGTGCCTGTGATCCCCCACTGGGGGATACCACCGATAAACTCATCTTT.

Of note for this clone: One base separates it from a far larger clone, so it is likely a read error. At the DNA level, this CDR3 is encoded by other sequences in the same sample as well. The J gene is TRDJ1, the V gene TRDV2; 7 bases line up with TRDD3. The CDR3 is 18 amino acids. Germline V lookup: CDR1 GEAIGNYY, CDR2 EKD. V trimming: 0 bases; J trimming: 0 bases; junction bases outside the gene matches: 12. CDR3 nucleotide sequence: TGTGCCTGTGACACCCTACTAGGGGATAATCAGTACACCGATAAACTCATCTTT. It encodes CACDTLLGDNQYTDKLIF.

As concerns this clone: A far larger clone lies a single base away; this is likely a read error. Distinct nucleotide sequences in the sample also encode this CDR3. V and J are TRDV2 and TRDJ1; 11 bases line up with TRDD3. This CDR3 is built from 17 residues. Germline lookup yields CDR1 GEAIGNYY and CDR2 EKD. CDR3 sequence: CACDTVGLGDTSDKLIF. The CDR3 nucleotides are TGTGCCTGCGACACCGTCGGGCTGGGGGATACAAGCGATAAACTCATCTTT.

Notes on this clone: This DNA translates differently at residue 11 from the TCRdb protein, which is that of a much larger clone; a read error is likely, and the protein shown is the DNA's own translation. The chain combines TRDV2 with TRDJ1, with 12 bases aligning to TRDD3. Germline CDR1 is GEAIGNYY and CDR2 is EKD. CDR3 size: 16 residues. Trimming removed 4 bases from V and 3 bases from J; junction bases left unmatched: 8. CDR3 sequence reads: CACDPLLGDTADKLIF. The CDR3 nucleotides are TGTGCCTGTGATCCCCTACTGGGGGATACCGCCGATAAACTCATCTTT.

This clone was detected a few times. A far larger clone is one nucleotide away, so this likely arose from a read error. This sample also contains other DNA sequences that code for the same CDR3. J is TRDJ1 and V is TRDV2; TRDD3 matches 7 bases. The CDR3 length is 19 residues. The germline gives CDR1 GEAIGNYY, CDR2 EKD. Trimming took 3 bases from V and 1 from J; bases not matched to a gene: 19. The CDR3 sequence: CACDGVAGGYALPTDKLIF. The CDR3 DNA is TGTGCCTGTGACGGCGTCGCTGGAGGATACGCCCTACCCACCGATAAACTCATCTTT.

In regard to this clone: Translating this DNA gives a protein that differs at residue 12 from the TCRdb one, which belongs to a much larger clone; a read error is likely, and the protein shown is this translation. This chain joins TRDV2 and TRDJ1; D not resolved. Germline CDR1 reads GEAIGNYY; CDR2 reads EKD. This CDR3 is 16 amino acids long. The CDR3 DNA reads TGTGCCTGTGACACAGTATCCGGATTGTACACCAATAAACTCATCTTT. It encodes CACDTVSGLYTNKLIF.

About this clone: With a far larger clone one base away, a read error is the likely cause. The chain carries TRDV2 and TRDJ1; TRDD3 aligns across 11 bases. The CDR3 totals 17 residues. V was pared by 0 bases and J by 8 bases, with 13 bases of the junction left unmatched. In germline, CDR1 is GEAIGNYY, CDR2 EKD. The CDR3, as DNA: TGTGCCTGTGACACCGTCGATCTGGGGGATACAATGACAAAACTCATCTTT. This translates into CACDTVDLGDTMTKLIF.

Of note for this clone: The amino acid sequence in TCRdb belongs to a much larger clone and departs from this DNA's translation at residue 8, likely a sequencing read error; the sequence shown is translated from the DNA. This sequence joins TRDV2 and TRDJ1, with unresolved D. The CDR3 extends over 16 amino acids. Germline values: CDR1 GEAIGNYY, CDR2 EKD. V gave up 0 bases and J gave up 0 bases, with 13 bases separating them. The CDR3 bases are TGTGCCTGTGACACCGTTGGAAGTACCGACACCGATAAACTCATCTTT. As protein: CACDTVGSTDTDKLIF.

A word on this clone: For this DNA, TCRdb reports the protein of a much larger clone, which diverges at residue 5, most likely from a read error; the protein presented here is translated directly from the DNA. The chain links TRDV2 to TRDJ1; 9 bases are a match to TRDD3. The V and J ends lost 3 bases and 0 bases, in that order; junction bases with no gene match: 7. CDR3 length equals 16 residues. Germline CDR1 GEAIGNYY, CDR2 EKD. CDR3 amino acids: CACDALLGENTDKLIF. CDR3 DNA: TGTGCCTGTGACGCCCTACTGGGGGAGAACACCGATAAACTCATCTTT.